Presented here are 6 T cell receptor beta chains from one specimen sequenced in a study of Ad26.COV2.S vaccination and SARS-CoV-2 variants (dated by TCRdb to about 2021). Preparation of the library involved the immunoSEQ multiplex PCR assay. TCRdb took over this immuneACCESS table, retaining in-frame rearrangements with V and J assigned. Such tables are incomplete; in checked studies, under half of the missing clones stem from an unresolved V gene, and the remainder is unexplained. For this sample there are about 350,000 clones; 86% appear just once. The ten largest clones capture approximately 12% of the sample. Reading the label with the study, this specimen's treatment or condition is: approximately 18 received Ad26.COV2.S at low or high dose, single or two shots; several received placebo; per-sample allocation not given. For vaccine and placebo recipients, the sequenced repertoires came from samples collected on day 63 after the first injection.

The sample here was peripheral blood, taken in a trial of Ad26.COV2.S vaccine versus placebo. These receptor sequences come from a person aged 18-60 years who received the Ad26.COV2.S COVID-19 vaccine or a placebo.

This clone has a handful of counts. This rearrangement joins TRBV19 to TRBJ1-3; the D is unclear. V was shortened by 2 bases and J by 3 bases, with 11 bases between the two germline ends. The CDR3 spans 15 residues. CDR1 is LNHDA, CDR2 SQIVND, per germline (reference sequence). CDR3 coding DNA: TGTGCCAGTAGTATAAAGACGACGTATGGAAACACCATATATTTT. Protein product: CASSIKTTYGNTIYF.

The rearrangement links TRBV24-1 to TRBJ1-5; TRBD1 matches 9 bases. The CDR3 covers 15 residues. Germline CDR1 and CDR2: KGHDR and SFDVKD. After removal of 11 bases from V and 4 bases from J, the junction contained 11 bases not matched to a gene. The CDR3 bases are TGTGCCATCGGGGCGGGACAGGGTACGAATCAGCCCCAGCATTTT. Its translation is CAIGAGQGTNQPQHF.

The V gene is TRBV28, the J gene TRBJ1-4, with TRBD1 identical over 9 bases. The CDR3 runs 14 residues. CDR1 MDHEN and CDR2 SYDVKM come from the germline V gene. The CDR3 reads CAIQGAPAAEKLFF. CDR3 DNA: TGTGCGATACAGGGGGCACCGGCGGCTGAAAAACTGTTTTTT.

CDR3 loop: CASSGGNKNIQYF. As DNA, the CDR3 is TGTGCCAGCAGTGGGGGGAACAAAAACATTCAGTACTTC. V usage is TRBV7-9 and J usage is TRBJ2-4, with D perhaps matching TRBD2 (6 bases). Germline lookup yields CDR1 SEHNR and CDR2 FQNEAQ (reference sequence). This CDR3 has 13 residues. Trimming removed 6 bases at V and 3 bases at J, with 9 bases between.

V and J are TRBV2 and TRBJ1-5, with D perhaps TRBD1 (6 bases). The CDR3 consists of 15 residues. V lost 1 base, J lost 2 bases, and 9 bases lay in between. The germline gives CDR1 SNHLY, CDR2 FYNNEI. DNA of the CDR3: TGTGCCAGCAGTGAAGGGGGGGCTGGCAATCAGCCCCAGCATTTT. This gives the protein CASSEGGAGNQPQHF.

This chain links TRBV6-5 with TRBJ1-1; D is unclear. V was shortened by 5 bases and J by 1 base, with 5 bases between the two germline ends. The V gene's germline CDR1 is MNHEY and CDR2 SVGAGI. This CDR3 has 12 amino acids. CDR3 in DNA: TGTGCCAGCAGTCTTCCGAACACTGAAGCTTTCTTT. It specifies CASSLPNTEAFF.